This paragraph covers one T cell receptor beta chain sequence. Its antigen is still unknown. Method: immunoSEQ multiplex PCR; TCRdb's copy keeps in-frame clones and lacks some. The repertoire has 50,000 to 75,000 clones, around nine tenths of them found once; the top ten carry roughly a fifth. Germline V lookup: CDR1 MDHEN, CDR2 SYDVKM. V was clipped by 3 bases and J by 4 bases; unmatched bases: 4. The CDR3 sequence is 15 residues long. The data belong to a study of T cells in localized non-small cell lung cancer. Study-level findings and limits: Tumor showed lower T cell clonality than uninvolved adjacent lung, where it was highest. Heterogeneity is still possible, as just one tumor region was sequenced.

The origin of this receptor is a man aged 40 to 69 with stage I squamous cell lung carcinoma. Material: peripheral blood, obtained before any cancer treatment. The chain is built from TRBV28 and TRBJ2-7, with 12 bases matching TRBD2. The CDR3 DNA is TGTGCCAGCAGTTTCGGACTAGCGGGAAGTTACGAGCAGTACTTC. As protein: CASSFGLAGSYEQYF.